The source of this T cell receptor (beta chain) is a study of T-cell reconstitution after alpha-beta-depleted transplantation in children. Unique molecular identifiers were used to barcode this TCRbeta library. TCRdb independently ran MiXCR on the PCR reads; one entry per CDR3 protein. The repertoire holds some 600,000 distinct CDR3 sequences, with 13% as singletons. To note about this clonotype: Antigen unknown.

Overall study results and limits: Expanded graft clones numbering several hundred reportedly gave rise to alpha-beta T cells about two months after transplant.

Sequences were derived from PBMCs, mostly from graft donor cells, sampled 360 days after TCRalphabeta/CD19-depleted stem cell transplant. The receptor comes from a male patient younger than 18 who had a stem cell transplant for acute myeloid leukemia, so the T cells may come from the graft donor.

CDR3 bases: TGCAGTGCTAGTCAGGGTGGGGATGGCTACACCTTC. This encodes CSASQGGDGYTF. V is TRBV20-1 and J is TRBJ1-2; D is possibly TRBD1 (5 bases). Trimming removed 3 bases from V and 6 bases from J, with 11 bases in between. The CDR3 is 12 residues long. The germline V gene has CDR1 DFQATT and CDR2 SNEGSKA (reference sequence).